The present TCR beta chain was sequenced within a study of technical replicates of blood from a handful of donors. Assay used: immunoSEQ multiplex PCR; TCRdb lists only in-frame clones, some missing. The data contain approximately 79,000 clones, roughly 93% of them singletons. Germline loops: CDR1 SGHRS, CDR2 YFSETQ. The V gene lost 0 bases and the J gene lost 4 bases, with 13 bases spanning the gap. The CDR3 totals 15 residues. The sequence derives from a human donor in good health. The chain links TRBV5-1 to TRBJ1-2; a possible D gene is TRBD1 (6 bases). The sequencing sample was made of T cells isolated from PBMCs. The CDR3 sequence: CASSLGTAGGYGYTF. The DNA of the CDR3 is TGCGCCAGCAGCTTGGGGACAGCCGGCGGCTATGGCTACACCTTC.